These T cell receptor beta chains were read from a single sample in a study of CD8+CD57+ T cells in acquired aplastic anemia. TCRdb re-analysed the reads in MiXCR, keeping a single row per CDR3 protein. The sample carries about 41,000 distinct CDR3 sequences, roughly three fifths recorded once. Input material: sorted CD4+, CD8+, or CD8+CD57+ T cells (not recorded which) from PBMCs. The receptors were gathered from a human donor with aplastic anemia. CDR3s include the opening cysteine and the closing phenylalanine or tryptophan. The order of the fields is clone size, J gene, D gene, V gene, CDR3 length, CDR3 DNA, CDR3 protein. The D gene is left open where the match is weak. Where a row states a size, it is once, few, many or the class of an expanded clone; other rows omit it.

size: .
J: TRBJ2-1
D: .
V: TRBV11-1
length: 14
DNA: TGTGCCAGCAGCCCCCCTGGTCCTTACAATGAGCAGTTCTTC
CDR3: CASSPPGPYNEQFF

size: many
J: TRBJ1-1
D: TRBD1
V: TRBV7-9
length: 16
DNA: TGTGCCAGCAGCACCGGGACAGGGGGGTACGGCACTGAAGCTTTCTTT
CDR3: CASSTGTGGYGTEAFF

size: .
J: TRBJ1-5
D: .
V: TRBV20-1
length: 11
DNA: TGCAGTGCTAGAGATCGCCGGGCCCAGCATTTT
CDR3: CSARDRRAQHF

size: once
J: TRBJ2-7
D: .
V: TRBV2
length: 15
DNA: TGTGCCATCAATCCCCCGGATGGAAGGACCTACGAGCAGTACTTC
CDR3: CAINPPDGRTYEQYF

size: .
J: TRBJ1-3
D: .
V: TRBV25-1
length: 15
DNA: TGTGCCAGCAGTGAATCAGGCTACCCTGGAAACACCATATATTTT
CDR3: CASSESGYPGNTIYF

size: many
J: TRBJ2-7
D: TRBD2
V: TRBV6-1
length: 15
DNA: TGTGCCAGCAGTGAAGTTAGCGGGGCCGCCTACGAGCAGTACTTC
CDR3: CASSEVSGAAYEQYF

size: .
J: TRBJ1-1
D: .
V: TRBV7-9
length: 14
DNA: TGTGCCAGCAGGTCCGGGACACTCCTTACTGAAGTTTTCTTT
CDR3: CASRSGTLLTEVFF

size: once
J: TRBJ1-1
D: .
V: TRBV11-2
length: 18
DNA: TGTGCCAGCAGCTTATGGTGGAGGGGGAGAGGCATGAACACTGAAGCTTTCTTT
CDR3: CASSLWWRGRGMNTEAFF

size: .
J: TRBJ2-7
D: TRBD2
V: TRBV20-1
length: 17
DNA: TGCAGTGCTACCGGGACTAGCGGGAGGACTTTCTCCTACGAGCAGTACTTC
CDR3: CSATGTSGRTFSYEQYF

size: .
J: TRBJ2-1
D: .
V: TRBV20-1
length: 12
DNA: TGCAGTGCTAATAAACCCTACAATGAGCAGTTCTTC
CDR3: CSANKPYNEQFF

size: many
J: TRBJ1-1
D: .
V: TRBV6-1
length: 13
DNA: TGTGCCAGCAGTGAAGGTCCCTACACTGAAGCTTTCTTT
CDR3: CASSEGPYTEAFF

size: few
J: TRBJ1-2
D: .
V: TRBV20-1
length: 12
DNA: TGCAGTGCGGGGGACAATGGCTATGGCTACACCTTC
CDR3: CSAGDNGYGYTF

size: .
J: TRBJ1-1
D: .
V: TRBV2
length: 15
DNA: TGTGCCAGCAGTGATGGAGGGGGGAGGGGGACTGAAGCTTTCTTT
CDR3: CASSDGGGRGTEAFF

size: many
J: TRBJ1-5
D: TRBD1
V: TRBV19
length: 14
DNA: TGTGCCAGTCAGACAGGGGGCCCCAATCAGCCCCAGCATTTT
CDR3: CASQTGGPNQPQHF

size: .
J: TRBJ1-2
D: .
V: TRBV15
length: 13
DNA: TGTGCCACCAGCAGACAGGAGAACTATGGCTACACCTTC
CDR3: CATSRQENYGYTF

size: .
J: TRBJ2-7
D: .
V: TRBV20-1
length: 13
DNA: TGCAGTGCGCAGAGGGGGGATGCCTACGAGCAGTACTTC
CDR3: CSAQRGDAYEQYF

size: .
J: TRBJ2-3
D: TRBD2
V: TRBV15
length: 17
DNA: TGTGCCACCAGCAGAGATCGTGGCGGGGGGTCACGTGATACGCAGTATTTT
CDR3: CATSRDRGGGSRDTQYF

size: .
J: TRBJ1-4
D: .
V: TRBV19
length: 14
DNA: TGTGCCAGTAGTATCCGCAGGGAGAGTGAAAAACTGTTTTTT
CDR3: CASSIRRESEKLFF

size: .
J: TRBJ1-2
D: TRBD1
V: TRBV7-8
length: 16
DNA: TGTGCCAGCAGCTTAGGGACAGGCTTCGTTCGCGATGGCTACACCTTC
CDR3: CASSLGTGFVRDGYTF

size: .
J: TRBJ2-7
D: TRBD1
V: TRBV29-1
length: 12
DNA: TGCAGCGTCGGACAGGATTATTACGAGCAGTACTTC
CDR3: CSVGQDYYEQYF

size: .
J: TRBJ1-3
D: TRBD1
V: TRBV20-1
length: 13
DNA: TGCAGTGCTAGCAGGGGGCGCGGAAACACCATATATTTT
CDR3: CSASRGRGNTIYF

size: .
J: TRBJ2-5
D: TRBD2
V: TRBV11-1
length: 17
DNA: TGTGCCAGCAGCGCCCGGACTAGCGGGAGGGCCTTGGAGACCCAGTACTTC
CDR3: CASSARTSGRALETQYF

size: few
J: TRBJ1-5
D: .
V: TRBV6-1
length: 14
DNA: TGTGCCAGCAGTCCCGGGGGTAGCAATCAGCCCCAGCATTTT
CDR3: CASSPGGSNQPQHF

size: many
J: TRBJ2-7
D: TRBD1
V: TRBV2
length: 15
DNA: TGTGCCAGCAGTGAAGGGGACAGTGAATCCTACGAGCAGTACTTC
CDR3: CASSEGDSESYEQYF

size: .
J: TRBJ1-1
D: .
V: TRBV7-9
length: 14
DNA: TGTGCCAGCAGCTTTGGAGGGTTTGTCACTGAAGCTTTCTTT
CDR3: CASSFGGFVTEAFF

size: many
J: TRBJ1-5
D: .
V: TRBV25-1
length: 14
DNA: TGTGCCAGCGGATTTGCGGGGGAAGGTCAGCCCCAGCATTTT
CDR3: CASGFAGEGQPQHF

size: .
J: TRBJ2-2
D: .
V: TRBV7-3
length: 12
DNA: TGTGCCAGCAGTTCGGACACCGGGGAGCTGTTTTTT
CDR3: CASSSDTGELFF

size: .
J: TRBJ2-3
D: .
V: TRBV6-2/TRBV6-3
length: 12
DNA: TGTGCCAGCTCCCGGGCAACAGATACGCAGTATTTT
CDR3: CASSRATDTQYF

size: .
J: TRBJ1-5
D: .
V: TRBV7-8
length: 13
DNA: TGTGCCAGCAACCACGGGGCCGATCAGCCCCAGCATTTT
CDR3: CASNHGADQPQHF

size: .
J: TRBJ2-5
D: .
V: TRBV15
length: 12
DNA: TGTGCCACCAGCAGGCATCAAGAGACCCAGTACTTC
CDR3: CATSRHQETQYF